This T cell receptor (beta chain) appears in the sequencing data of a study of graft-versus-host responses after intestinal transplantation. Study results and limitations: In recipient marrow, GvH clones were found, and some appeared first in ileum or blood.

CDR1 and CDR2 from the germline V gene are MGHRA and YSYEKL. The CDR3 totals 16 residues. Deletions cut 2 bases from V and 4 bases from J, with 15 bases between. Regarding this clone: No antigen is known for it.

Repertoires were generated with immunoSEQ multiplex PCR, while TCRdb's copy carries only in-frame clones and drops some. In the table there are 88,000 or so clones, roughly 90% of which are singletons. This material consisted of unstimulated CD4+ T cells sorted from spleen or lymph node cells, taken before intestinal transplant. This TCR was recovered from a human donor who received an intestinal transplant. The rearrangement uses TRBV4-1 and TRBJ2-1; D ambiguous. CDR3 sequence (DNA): TGCGCCAGCAGCCAAAGGTCCGGGTCCTCTTACAATGAGCAGTTCTTC. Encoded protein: CASSQRSGSSYNEQFF.